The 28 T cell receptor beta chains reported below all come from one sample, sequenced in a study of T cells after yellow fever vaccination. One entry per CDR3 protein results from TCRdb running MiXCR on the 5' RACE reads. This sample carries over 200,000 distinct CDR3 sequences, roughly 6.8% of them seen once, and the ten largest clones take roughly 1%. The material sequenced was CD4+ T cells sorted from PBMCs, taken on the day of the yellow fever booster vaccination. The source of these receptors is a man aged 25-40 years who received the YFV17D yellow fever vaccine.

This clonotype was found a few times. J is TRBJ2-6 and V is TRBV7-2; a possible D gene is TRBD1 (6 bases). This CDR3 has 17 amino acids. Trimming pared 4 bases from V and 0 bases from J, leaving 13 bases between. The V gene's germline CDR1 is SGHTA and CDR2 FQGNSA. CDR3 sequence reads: CASSSRTASSGANVLTF. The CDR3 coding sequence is TGTGCCAGCAGCTCCCGGACAGCCTCCTCTGGGGCCAACGTCCTGACTTTC.

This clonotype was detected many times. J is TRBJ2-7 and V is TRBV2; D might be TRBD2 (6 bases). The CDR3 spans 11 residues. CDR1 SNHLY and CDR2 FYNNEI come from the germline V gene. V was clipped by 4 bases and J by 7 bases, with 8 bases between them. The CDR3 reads CASSGREEQYF. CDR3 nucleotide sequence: TGTGCCAGCAGTGGACGGGAGGAGCAGTACTTC.

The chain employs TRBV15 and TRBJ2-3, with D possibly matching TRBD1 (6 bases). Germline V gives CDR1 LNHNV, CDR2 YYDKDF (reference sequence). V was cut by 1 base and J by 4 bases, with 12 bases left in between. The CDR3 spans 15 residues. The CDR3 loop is CATSRGNRVSDTQYF. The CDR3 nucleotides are TGTGCCACCAGCAGAGGAAACAGGGTTTCAGATACGCAGTATTTT. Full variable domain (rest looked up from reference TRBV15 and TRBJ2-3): DAMVIQNPRYQVTQFGKPVTLSCSQTLNHNVMYWYQQKSSQAPKLLFHYYDKDFNNEADTPDNFQSRRPNTSFCFLDIRSPGLGDTAMYLCATSRGNRVSDTQYFGPGTRLTVL.

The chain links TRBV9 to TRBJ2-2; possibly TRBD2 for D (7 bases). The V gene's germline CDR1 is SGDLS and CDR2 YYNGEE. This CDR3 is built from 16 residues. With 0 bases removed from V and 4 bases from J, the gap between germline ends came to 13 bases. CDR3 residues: CASSVVTGRATGELFF. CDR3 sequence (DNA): TGTGCCAGCAGCGTAGTAACAGGGAGGGCCACCGGGGAGCTGTTTTTT.

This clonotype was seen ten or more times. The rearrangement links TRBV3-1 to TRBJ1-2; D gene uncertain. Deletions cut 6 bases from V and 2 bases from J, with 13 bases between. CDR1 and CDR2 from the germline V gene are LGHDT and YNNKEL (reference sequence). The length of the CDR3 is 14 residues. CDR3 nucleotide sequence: TGTGCCAGCAGGCCGGGCATTCGAAACTATGGCTACACCTTC. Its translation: CASRPGIRNYGYTF.

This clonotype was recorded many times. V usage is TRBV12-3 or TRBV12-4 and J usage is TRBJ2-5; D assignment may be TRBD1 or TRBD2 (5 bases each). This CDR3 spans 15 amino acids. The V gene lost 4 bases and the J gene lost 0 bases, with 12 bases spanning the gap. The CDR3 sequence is CASSSDGTYQETQYF. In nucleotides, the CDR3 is TGTGCCAGCAGTTCGGACGGGACGTACCAAGAGACCCAGTACTTC.

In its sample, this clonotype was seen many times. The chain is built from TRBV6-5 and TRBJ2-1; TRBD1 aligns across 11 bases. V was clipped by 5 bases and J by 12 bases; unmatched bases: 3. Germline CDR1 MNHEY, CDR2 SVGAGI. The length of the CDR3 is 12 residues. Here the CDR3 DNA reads TGTGCCAGCAGTCAGGGACAGGGGGTGCAGTTCTTC. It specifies CASSQGQGVQFF.

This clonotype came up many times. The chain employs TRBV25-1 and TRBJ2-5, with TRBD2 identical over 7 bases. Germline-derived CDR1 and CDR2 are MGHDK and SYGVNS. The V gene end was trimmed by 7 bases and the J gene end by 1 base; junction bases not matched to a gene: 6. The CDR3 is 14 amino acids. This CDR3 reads CASTQGGGQETQYF. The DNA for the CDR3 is TGTGCCAGCACCCAGGGCGGGGGCCAAGAGACCCAGTACTTC. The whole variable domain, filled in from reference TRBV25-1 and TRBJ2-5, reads EADIYQTPRYLVIGTGKKITLECSQTMGHDKMYWYQQDPGMELHLIHYSYGVNSTEKGDLSSESTVSRIRTEHFPLTLESARPSHTSQYLCASTQGGGQETQYFGPGTRLLVL.

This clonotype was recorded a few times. CDR3 sequence (DNA): TGTGCCAGCAGCTTGCCAGTCCCGGGACTTCTCCGGCAAGAGACCCAGTACTTC. This gives the protein CASSLPVPGLLRQETQYF. This chain joins TRBV11-2 and TRBJ2-5, with D possibly being TRBD2 (6 bases). CDR1 is SGHAT and CDR2 is FQNNGV in the germline V gene. V shed 3 bases and J shed 2 bases, with 22 bases lying between them. The CDR3 covers 18 residues.

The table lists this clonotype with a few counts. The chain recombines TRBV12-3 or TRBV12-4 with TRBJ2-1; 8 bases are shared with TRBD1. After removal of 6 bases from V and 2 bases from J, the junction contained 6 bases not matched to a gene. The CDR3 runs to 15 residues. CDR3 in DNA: TGTGCCAGCAGCCCGGACAGGGTTACCTACAATGAGCAGTTCTTC. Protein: CASSPDRVTYNEQFF.

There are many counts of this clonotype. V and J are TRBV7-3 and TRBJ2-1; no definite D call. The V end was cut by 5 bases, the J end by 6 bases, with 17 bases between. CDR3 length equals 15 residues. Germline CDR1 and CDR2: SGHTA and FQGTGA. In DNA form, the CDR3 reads TGTGCCAGCAGCAGAGGCCCAAACCCCTCCAATGAGCAGTTCTTC. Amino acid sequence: CASSRGPNPSNEQFF.

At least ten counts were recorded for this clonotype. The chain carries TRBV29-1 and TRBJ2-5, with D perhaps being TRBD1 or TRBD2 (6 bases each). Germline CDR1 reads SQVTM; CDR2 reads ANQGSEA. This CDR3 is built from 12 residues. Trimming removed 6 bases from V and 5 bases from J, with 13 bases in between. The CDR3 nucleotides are TGCAGCGTCCTTTCCGGGGGCGAGACCCAGTACTTC. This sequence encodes CSVLSGGETQYF.

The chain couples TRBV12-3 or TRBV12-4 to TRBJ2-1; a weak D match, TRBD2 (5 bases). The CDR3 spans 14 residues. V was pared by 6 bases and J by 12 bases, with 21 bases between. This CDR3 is CASSLTPGWAGQFF. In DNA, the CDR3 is TGTGCCAGCAGCCTTACCCCCGGGTGGGCGGGGCAGTTCTTC.

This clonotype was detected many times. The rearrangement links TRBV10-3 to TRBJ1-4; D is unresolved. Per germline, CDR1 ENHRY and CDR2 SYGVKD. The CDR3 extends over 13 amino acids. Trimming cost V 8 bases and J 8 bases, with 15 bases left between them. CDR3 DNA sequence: TGTGCCATCGCTGTTGGACCCGGGGAAAAACTGTTTTTT. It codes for CAIAVGPGEKLFF.

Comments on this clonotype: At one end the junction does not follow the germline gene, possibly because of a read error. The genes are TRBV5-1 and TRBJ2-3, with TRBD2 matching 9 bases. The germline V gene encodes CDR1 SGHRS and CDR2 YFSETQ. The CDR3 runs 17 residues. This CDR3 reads CASSSLLAGVYAETQYF. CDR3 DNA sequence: TGCGCCAGCAGCTCCCTTTTAGCGGGAGTCTACGCAGAGACGCAGTATTTT. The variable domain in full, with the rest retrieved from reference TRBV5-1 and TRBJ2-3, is KAGVTQTPRYLIKTRGQQVTLSCSPISGHRSVSWYQQTPGQGLQFLFEYFSETQRNKGNFPGRFSGRQFSNSRSEMNVSTLELGDSALYLCASSSLLAGVYAETQYFGPGTRLTVL.

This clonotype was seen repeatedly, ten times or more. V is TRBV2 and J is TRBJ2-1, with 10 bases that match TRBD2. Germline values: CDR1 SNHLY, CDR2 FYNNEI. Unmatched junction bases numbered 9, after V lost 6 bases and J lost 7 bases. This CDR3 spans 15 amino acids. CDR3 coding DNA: TGTGCCAGCAGACCCCTTAGCGGGAGGAGAAATGAGCAGTTCTTC. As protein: CASRPLSGRRNEQFF.

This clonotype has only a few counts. Here the CDR3 DNA reads TGCGCCAGCAGCCAAGATTTGGGAGGGCCCTACAATGAGCAGTTCTTC. Its protein product is CASSQDLGGPYNEQFF. V is TRBV4-3 and J is TRBJ2-1; 7 positions match TRBD2. The germline gives CDR1 LGHNA, CDR2 YSLEER. The length of the CDR3 is 16 residues. V was clipped by 0 bases and J by 2 bases; unmatched bases: 4.

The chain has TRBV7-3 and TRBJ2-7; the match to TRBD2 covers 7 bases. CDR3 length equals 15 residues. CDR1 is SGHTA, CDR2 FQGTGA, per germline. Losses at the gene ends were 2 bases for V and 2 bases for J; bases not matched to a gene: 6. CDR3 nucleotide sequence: TGTGCCAGCAGCTTACGCGGGGGAGGTACCTACGAGCAGTACTTC. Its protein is CASSLRGGGTYEQYF.

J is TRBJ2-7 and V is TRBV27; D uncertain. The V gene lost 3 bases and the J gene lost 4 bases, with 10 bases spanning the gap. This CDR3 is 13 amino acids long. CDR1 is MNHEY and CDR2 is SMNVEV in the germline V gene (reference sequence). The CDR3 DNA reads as TGTGCCAGCAGTTTGAGAAAGGAGTACGAGCAGTACTTC. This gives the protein CASSLRKEYEQYF.

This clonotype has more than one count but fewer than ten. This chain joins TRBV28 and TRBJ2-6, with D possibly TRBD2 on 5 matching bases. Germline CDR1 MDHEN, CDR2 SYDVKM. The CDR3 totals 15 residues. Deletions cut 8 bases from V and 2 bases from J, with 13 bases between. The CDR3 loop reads CASASSGAGANVLTF. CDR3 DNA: TGTGCCAGCGCAAGTTCCGGGGCTGGGGCCAACGTCCTGACTTTC.

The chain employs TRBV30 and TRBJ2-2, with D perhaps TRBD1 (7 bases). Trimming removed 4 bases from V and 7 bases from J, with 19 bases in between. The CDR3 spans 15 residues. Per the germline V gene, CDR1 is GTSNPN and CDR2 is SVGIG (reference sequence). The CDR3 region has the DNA TGTGCCTGGACGGGGGACAGCGCCTCAATCGGGGAGCTGTTTTTT. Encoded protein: CAWTGDSASIGELFF.

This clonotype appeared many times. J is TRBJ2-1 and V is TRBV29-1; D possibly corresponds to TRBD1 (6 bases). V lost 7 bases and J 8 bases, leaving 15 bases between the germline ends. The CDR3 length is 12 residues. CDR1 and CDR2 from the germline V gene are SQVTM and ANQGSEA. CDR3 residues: CSGATGYDEQFF. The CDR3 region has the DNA TGCAGCGGGGCCACAGGGTACGATGAGCAGTTCTTC.

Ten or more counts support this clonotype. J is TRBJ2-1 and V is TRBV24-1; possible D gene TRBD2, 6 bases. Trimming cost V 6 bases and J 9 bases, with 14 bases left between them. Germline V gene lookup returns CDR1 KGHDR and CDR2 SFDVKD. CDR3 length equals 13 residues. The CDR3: CATSTPGGVEQFF. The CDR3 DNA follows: TGTGCCACCAGTACCCCCGGGGGTGTTGAGCAGTTCTTC.

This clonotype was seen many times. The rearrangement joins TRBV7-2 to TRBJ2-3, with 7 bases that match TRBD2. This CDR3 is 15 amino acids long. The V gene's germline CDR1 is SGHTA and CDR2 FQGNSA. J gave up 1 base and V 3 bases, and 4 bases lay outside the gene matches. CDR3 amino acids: CASSLTSPGTDTQYF. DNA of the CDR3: TGTGCCAGCAGCTTGACTAGCCCTGGCACAGATACGCAGTATTTT. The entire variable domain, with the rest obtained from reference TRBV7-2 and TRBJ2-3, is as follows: GAGVSQSPSNKVTEKGKDVELRCDPISGHTALYWYRQSLGQGLEFLIYFQGNSAPDKSGLPSDRFSAERTGGSVSTLTIQRTQQEDSAVYLCASSLTSPGTDTQYFGPGTRLTVL.

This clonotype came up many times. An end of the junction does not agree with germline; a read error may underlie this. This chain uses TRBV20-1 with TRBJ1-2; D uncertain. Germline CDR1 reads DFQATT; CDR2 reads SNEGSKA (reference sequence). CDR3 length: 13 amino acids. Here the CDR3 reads CSARESGSYGHTF. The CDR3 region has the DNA TGCAGTGCTAGAGAATCGGGGAGCTATGGCCACACCTTC.

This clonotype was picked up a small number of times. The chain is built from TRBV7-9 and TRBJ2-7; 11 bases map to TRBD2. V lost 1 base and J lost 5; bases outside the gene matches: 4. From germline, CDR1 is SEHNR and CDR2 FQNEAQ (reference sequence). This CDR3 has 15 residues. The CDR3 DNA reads TGTGCCAGCAGCTTAGTACTAGCGGGAGTCAACGAGCAGTACTTC. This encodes CASSLVLAGVNEQYF.

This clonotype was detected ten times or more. CDR3: CSARELAYEQYF. DNA for the CDR3: TGCAGTGCTAGGGAACTTGCCTACGAGCAGTACTTC. This chain connects TRBV20-1 to TRBJ2-7, with D unclear. CDR1 and CDR2 from the germline V gene are DFQATT and SNEGSKA (reference sequence). CDR3 size: 12 residues. V dropped 3 bases and J dropped 2 bases, with 8 bases sitting between them.

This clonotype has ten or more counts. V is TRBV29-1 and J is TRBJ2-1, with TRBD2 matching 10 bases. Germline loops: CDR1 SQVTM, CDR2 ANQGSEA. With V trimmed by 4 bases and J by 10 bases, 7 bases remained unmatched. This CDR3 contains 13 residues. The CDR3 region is CSVGTSGVGEQFF. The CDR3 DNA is TGCAGCGTTGGGACTAGCGGAGTGGGGGAGCAGTTCTTC.